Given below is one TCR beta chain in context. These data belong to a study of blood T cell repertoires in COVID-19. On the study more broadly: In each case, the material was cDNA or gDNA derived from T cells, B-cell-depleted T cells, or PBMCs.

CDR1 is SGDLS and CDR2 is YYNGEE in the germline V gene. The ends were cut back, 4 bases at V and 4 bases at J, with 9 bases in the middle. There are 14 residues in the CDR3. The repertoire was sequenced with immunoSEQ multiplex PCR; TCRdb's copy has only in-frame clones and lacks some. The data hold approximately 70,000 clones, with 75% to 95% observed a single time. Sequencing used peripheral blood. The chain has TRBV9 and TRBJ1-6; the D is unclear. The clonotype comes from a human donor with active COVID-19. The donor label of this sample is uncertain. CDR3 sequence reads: CASSPQTYNSPLHF. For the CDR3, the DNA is TGTGCCAGCAGCCCGCAGACTTATAATTCACCCCTCCACTTT.